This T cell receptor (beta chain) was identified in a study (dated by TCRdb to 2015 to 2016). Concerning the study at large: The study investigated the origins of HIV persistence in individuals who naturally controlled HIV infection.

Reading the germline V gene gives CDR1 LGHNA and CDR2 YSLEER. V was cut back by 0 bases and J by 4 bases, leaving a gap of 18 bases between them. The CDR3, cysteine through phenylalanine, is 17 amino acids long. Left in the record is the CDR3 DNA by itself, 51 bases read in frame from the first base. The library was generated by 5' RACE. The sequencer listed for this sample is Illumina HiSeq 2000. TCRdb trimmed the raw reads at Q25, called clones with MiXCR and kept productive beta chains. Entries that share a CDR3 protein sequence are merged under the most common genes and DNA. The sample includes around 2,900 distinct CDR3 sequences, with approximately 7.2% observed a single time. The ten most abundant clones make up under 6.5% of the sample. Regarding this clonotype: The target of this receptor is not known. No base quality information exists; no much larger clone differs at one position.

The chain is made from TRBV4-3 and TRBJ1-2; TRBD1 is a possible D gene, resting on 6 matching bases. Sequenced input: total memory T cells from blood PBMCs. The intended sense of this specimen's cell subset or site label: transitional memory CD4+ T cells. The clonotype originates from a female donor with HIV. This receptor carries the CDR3 CASSQDLETGAFYGYTF. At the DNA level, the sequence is TGCGCCAGCAGCCAAGATTTAGAGACAGGCGCTTTCTATGGCTACACCTTC.